This T cell receptor (beta chain) derives from a study of blood T cell repertoires in COVID-19. Assay: immunoSEQ multiplex PCR; the TCRdb copy retains only in-frame clones and omits some. Here the sample spans approximately 170,000 clones, 88% being singletons. In Cohort 3, a recovered donor had either two negative PCRs, clearance, or symptom resolution. This clone was seen a handful of times. The CDR3 covers 15 residues. Trimming removed 0 bases at V and 3 bases at J, with 12 bases between. In germline, CDR1 is LGHNA, CDR2 YSLEER. The sequence derives from a woman under 30 who had recovered from COVID-19. The sequenced sample consisted of PBMCs or T cells enriched from blood (not recorded which). The chain combines TRBV4-3 with TRBJ2-7; maybe TRBD2 (5 bases). CDR3 sequence reads: CASSQDPAAGYEQYF. In nucleotides, the CDR3 is TGCGCCAGCAGCCAAGATCCGGCCGCGGGCTACGAGCAGTACTTC.